The 5 T cell receptor beta chains listed next were all sequenced from one sample in a study of OX40 agonist ivuxolimab in advanced cancers. Library preparation used the immunoSEQ multiplex PCR assay. TCRdb stores this immuneACCESS table with in-frame sequences only. Part of the clones is absent; in the studies checked, under half of the shortfall reflects unresolved V genes, and no reason is known for the rest. A total of over 45,000 clones appear in this sample, 80% to 90% of them only once. 1.3% to 1.5% of the sample belongs to the ten largest clones. The source was CD4+ or CD8+ T cells sorted from blood, collected in a trial of the OX40 agonist ivuxolimab. All receptors come from an adult with an advanced solid tumor such as melanoma, head and neck, liver or kidney cancer.

The chain recombines TRBV5-8 with TRBJ1-5; a weak D match, TRBD1 (6 bases). V dropped 4 bases and J dropped 5 bases, with 13 bases sitting between them. The germline CDR1 and CDR2 sequences are SGHTS and YDEGEE. The CDR3 has 14 residues. CDR3 region: CASSNSQGDQPQHF. DNA for the CDR3: TGTGCCAGCAGCAATTCACAGGGAGATCAGCCCCAGCATTTT.

This clone occurred once. The V and J genes are TRBV7-9 and TRBJ1-4; maybe TRBD1 (6 bases). V lost 4 bases and J lost 3, with 18 bases in between. Germline V gene sequence: CDR1 SEHNR, CDR2 FQNEAQ (reference sequence). This CDR3 is built from 17 residues. The CDR3 bases are TGTGCCAGCAGCTCAGCAGGGGCAGGTGTTTCTAATGAAAAACTGTTTTTT. Protein: CASSSAGAGVSNEKLFF.

J is TRBJ2-5 and V is TRBV7-2; TRBD1 is a possible D gene (6 bases). Looked up from germline, CDR1 is SGHTA and CDR2 is FQGNSA. V lost 5 bases and J 3 bases, leaving 10 bases between the germline ends. This CDR3 is built from 13 residues. CDR3 coding DNA: TGTGCCAGCAGCAACAGGGTAGAAGAGACCCAGTACTTC. Protein sequence: CASSNRVEETQYF.

The chain carries TRBV7-3 and TRBJ2-6; no definite D call. V lost 0 bases and J 2 bases, leaving 8 bases between the germline ends. The CDR3 has 16 residues. Germline CDR1 and CDR2: SGHTA and FQGTGA. The CDR3 DNA follows: TGTGCCAGCAGCTTAACGTCCAGAGCTGGGGCCAACGTCCTGACTTTC. Translated, it gives CASSLTSRAGANVLTF.

The V call is TRBV28, the J call TRBJ1-2; 9 positions agree with TRBD1. This CDR3 has 13 residues. V gave up 6 bases and J gave up 7 bases; unmatched junction bases: 6. Germline V gene lookup returns CDR1 MDHEN and CDR2 SYDVKM. CDR3 in amino acids: CASSPGQGRGYTF. The CDR3 nucleotides are TGTGCCAGCAGCCCAGGACAGGGGCGTGGCTACACCTTC.